This T cell receptor (beta chain) originates from a study of CD4 T cells in relation to SARS-CoV-2 and coronaviruses. At the level of the study: Controls used an HIV-1 Nef peptide pool or no peptide. Overall study results and limits: SARS-CoV-2-driven expansion was significantly weaker in crossreactive than monoreactive clones. Samples before the pandemic and after infection were not matched within any donor.

Unexposed donor CD4+ T cells date from about 2011-2019, before the COVID-19 pandemic. CD4+ T cells were isolated from the cells after around 9 days of culture. About 2 million PBMCs per well were cultured with approximately 9.5 IU/ml IL-2. A remark on this clone: Its specificity is not known.

TCRdb's table, derived via immunoSEQ multiplex PCR, lists solely in-frame clones and lacks some. Of 15,000 to 20,000 clones in the sample, around 75% are singletons; the top ten hold about a fifth. The CDR3 runs 17 residues. Germline V CDR1 and CDR2: MNHNS, SASEGT. V gave up 3 bases and J gave up 4 bases, with 21 bases separating them. V is TRBV6-1 and J is TRBJ1-2; a possible D gene is TRBD1 (6 bases). The sequencing input was CD4+ T cells from PBMCs, cultured in vitro. This TCR was sampled from a human donor in good health. CDR3 region: CASSDDLGGARGYGYTF. The CDR3 nucleotides read TGTGCCAGCAGTGACGACCTAGGGGGGGCGCGCGGCTATGGCTACACCTTC.